There are a few counts of the clone carrying this TCR beta chain. The antigen remains undetermined. TCRdb re-analysed the multiplex PCR reads in MiXCR, keeping a single row per CDR3 protein. Among 200,000 to 300,000 distinct CDR3 sequences, roughly 31% were seen once, and the ten largest hold about 1.2%. The data stem from a study of breast tumors, draining lymph nodes, adjacent tissues. Whole-study findings and limits: Tumor TCR diversity was below lymph nodes but above nontumor tissue. Compared with basal-like, luminal-like tumors shared significantly more repertoire with nontumor tissue. Findings are consistent with lymph node origin and intratumoral expansion of most tumor T cells.

Samples came from axillary lymph nodes draining the breast cancer. V lost 4 bases and J 4 bases, leaving 12 bases between the germline ends. The CDR3 consists of 14 residues. Germline-derived CDR1 and CDR2 are KGHDR and SFDVKD. The V call is TRBV24-1, the J call TRBJ1-2, with D unclear. This TCR came from a female donor with breast cancer. Some clones in this sample may be carry-over from other donors' samples. The material sequenced was axillary lymph node tissue. CDR3 in amino acids: CATSESASLYGYTF. The CDR3 region has the DNA TGTGCCACCAGTGAATCGGCCAGCCTCTATGGCTACACCTTC.